Sequencing of this T cell receptor beta chain was carried out in a study of Ad26.COV2.S vaccination and SARS-CoV-2 variants. Whole-study context: It was the COV1001 Ad26.COV2.S trial arm that included the donor. Once or twice, 56 days apart, Ad26.COV2.S was delivered intramuscularly.

V was pared by 4 bases and J by 15 bases, with 5 bases of the junction left unmatched. Germline V gene sequence: CDR1 SGHTA, CDR2 FQGNSA. This CDR3 has 11 residues. The treatment here: roughly 20 received Ad26.COV2.S at low or high dose, single or two shots; about 5 received placebo; per-sample allocation not given. Collection of samples fell on day 63 after the first vaccine or placebo injection. Libraries were prepared by immunoSEQ multiplex PCR; TCRdb keeps only in-frame clonotypes and omits some of them. The data show 200,000 to 250,000 clones, roughly 90% seen once. Concerning this clone itself: Its antigen remains unidentified.

General study findings and limits: Vaccinated individuals (as opposed to placebo recipients) had higher spike-specific TCR breadth. Comparability of non-spike TCR breadth was observed across vaccine and placebo recipients.

The sample was peripheral blood, taken in a trial of Ad26.COV2.S vaccine versus placebo. The chain couples TRBV7-2 to TRBJ2-1, with 8 bases identical to TRBD2. The sequence derives from a person aged 18 to 65 who received the Ad26.COV2.S COVID-19 vaccine or a placebo. CDR3 in amino acids: CASSSGTRGFF. The CDR3 coding sequence is TGTGCCAGCAGCTCCGGGACTAGGGGGTTCTTC.